The 19 T cell receptor beta chains in this list originate from one sample, sequenced in a study of shared clonotypes between healthy human individuals. The data were produced by immunoSEQ multiplex PCR, yet TCRdb's version contains in-frame clones alone and is incomplete. The sample lists roughly 2,000,000 clones, about 95% occurring once. Selected positively for CCR7 and CD45RO-negative, naive CD8 cells excluded terminally differentiated effector memory CD45RA+ cells. The specimen sequenced was naive CD8+ T cells sorted from blood. The receptors shown here come from a young man in good health.

This chain joins TRBV15 and TRBJ2-7; 11 positions agree with TRBD2. The V gene end was trimmed by 5 bases and the J gene end by 4 bases; junction bases not matched to a gene: 13. Germline loops: CDR1 LNHNV, CDR2 YYDKDF (reference sequence). The length of the CDR3 is 17 residues. DNA of the CDR3: TGTGCCACCAGCCCCAGCGGGGTAGCGGGGGGGAATTACGAGCAGTACTTC. Translation gives CATSPSGVAGGNYEQYF.

Concerning this clone itself: This CDR3 is also generated by other DNA sequences in the sample. V and J are TRBV19 and TRBJ2-1; tentative D call: TRBD1 (6 bases). The CDR3 contains 13 residues. The germline V gene encodes CDR1 LNHDA and CDR2 SQIVND (reference sequence). Deletions cut 5 bases from V and 4 bases from J, with 9 bases between. CDR3 in DNA: TGTGCCAGTAGTGTGGACAGATACAATGAGCAGTTCTTC. This translates into CASSVDRYNEQFF.

This clone was seen just once. The chain employs TRBV9 and TRBJ2-1; 7 bases map to TRBD2. CDR1 and CDR2 (germline): SGDLS, YYNGEE. This CDR3 spans 15 amino acids. Losses at the gene ends were 0 bases for V and 6 bases for J; bases not matched to a gene: 6. The CDR3 DNA reads as TGTGCCAGCAGCGTAGGGGGAGGGGATCTCAATGAGCAGTTCTTC. Translating gives CASSVGGGDLNEQFF.

This clone turned up a few times. The V and J genes are TRBV4-1 and TRBJ2-7; 11 positions agree with TRBD2. V shed 4 bases and J 2 bases; nucleotides not matched to a gene: 1. The CDR3 consists of 14 residues. From germline, CDR1 is MGHRA and CDR2 YSYEKL. CDR3 sequence (DNA): TGCGCCAGCAGCCTGGGACTAGCGGCCTACGAGCAGTACTTC. It specifies CASSLGLAAYEQYF.

CDR3 DNA sequence: TGTGCCAGCAGCTTAGCTGCAGGGAAGGATGGCTACACCTTC. Translated: CASSLAAGKDGYTF. This chain uses TRBV11-2 with TRBJ1-2, with D perhaps TRBD1 (5 bases). V gave up 1 base and J gave up 6 bases, with 12 bases separating them. Germline lookup yields CDR1 SGHAT and CDR2 FQNNGV. The CDR3 covers 14 residues.

The J gene is TRBJ2-2, the V gene TRBV9; TRBD1 matches 7 bases. The V and J ends lost 0 bases and 2 bases, in that order; junction bases with no gene match: 4. CDR3 length: 16 amino acids. Germline V CDR1 and CDR2: SGDLS, YYNGEE. The CDR3 DNA sequence: TGTGCCAGCAGCGTAGTCGGGACAGAAAACACCGGGGAGCTGTTTTTT. Protein: CASSVVGTENTGELFF.

The chain links TRBV11-2 to TRBJ2-1; 11 bases fit TRBD2. The ends lost 2 bases at V and 4 bases at J; junction bases unmatched: 1. Germline V gene data show CDR1 as SGHAT and CDR2 as FQNNGV. This CDR3 is 15 amino acids long. The CDR3 region is CASSLPSGRYNEQFF. The CDR3 DNA sequence: TGTGCCAGCAGCTTACCTAGCGGGAGGTACAATGAGCAGTTCTTC.

This clone has a single count. The chain uses TRBV5-1 and TRBJ2-2; maybe TRBD2 (6 bases). Germline CDR1 SGHRS, CDR2 YFSETQ. The CDR3 is 15 amino acids. The V and J ends lost 3 bases and 0 bases respectively, with 9 bases between them. CDR3 in amino acids: CASSSTSPNTGELFF. The CDR3 nucleotides are TGCGCCAGCAGCTCGACTAGTCCGAACACCGGGGAGCTGTTTTTT.

This chain links TRBV14 with TRBJ2-1, with TRBD2 identical over 10 bases. This CDR3 comprises 16 residues. V shed 0 bases and J 3 bases; nucleotides not matched to a gene: 2. Germline assignment: CDR1 SGHDN and CDR2 FVKESK. The chain's CDR3 is CASSQDPSGSYNEQFF. In nucleotides, the CDR3 is TGTGCCAGCAGCCAAGATCCTAGCGGGAGCTACAATGAGCAGTTCTTC.

The chain couples TRBV14 to TRBJ2-1, with TRBD2 identical over 9 bases. Germline V gene lookup returns CDR1 SGHDN and CDR2 FVKESK. The J segment lost 2 bases and the V segment lost 4 bases, leaving 6 bases of the junction unmatched. CDR3 length: 16 amino acids. Here the CDR3 DNA reads TGTGCCAGCAGCCTCATAGCGGGAGACACCTACAATGAGCAGTTCTTC. It yields the protein CASSLIAGDTYNEQFF.

The gene calls are TRBV18 and TRBJ2-7; 7 nucleotides align to TRBD1. This CDR3 region has 12 residues. Germline trimming cut 5 bases from V and 5 bases from J; bases unmatched to any gene: 3. The V gene's germline CDR1 is KGHSH and CDR2 LQKENI. As DNA, the CDR3 is TGTGCCAGCTCATCGGACAGGAACGAGCAGTACTTC. Amino acids: CASSSDRNEQYF.

The V and J genes are TRBV10-2 and TRBJ2-5; D may correspond to TRBD1 or TRBD2 (6 bases each). V lost 3 bases to trimming and J lost 0 bases, with 8 bases between them. This CDR3 comprises 14 residues. Germline-derived CDR1 and CDR2 are WSHSY and SAAADI. CDR3 sequence reads: CASSEGGYQETQYF. The CDR3 region has the DNA TGCGCCAGCAGTGAAGGGGGGTACCAAGAGACCCAGTACTTC.

The chain links TRBV21-1 to TRBJ1-4; the table's D call, TRBD1, has no DNA check behind it. TRBV21-1 is marked as a pseudogene. The CDR3 extends over 16 amino acids. As DNA, the CDR3 is TGTGCCAGCAGCAAAGCCTACAGGGAAATTGGAGAAAAACTGTTTTTT. This codes for CASSKAYREIGEKLFF.

The chain links TRBV27 to TRBJ2-7; 8 bases align to TRBD2. The CDR3 has 15 amino acids. Trimming at V came to 6 bases and at J to 1 base, leaving 8 bases not matched to a gene. Germline V gene data show CDR1 as MNHEY and CDR2 as SMNVEV (reference sequence). CDR3 nucleotide sequence: TGTGCCAGCAGGCCCCTGGGCGGGGGGTCCTACGAGCAGTACTTC. It yields the protein CASRPLGGGSYEQYF.

This rearrangement joins TRBV7-9 to TRBJ2-7; TRBD1 agrees at 11 bases. Germline CDR1 is SEHNR and CDR2 is FQNEAQ (reference sequence). There are 14 residues in the CDR3. The junction had 4 bases not matched to a gene; V was cut back by 3 bases and J by 6 bases. This chain's CDR3 is CASSLGQGEGEQYF. The CDR3 coding sequence is TGTGCCAGCAGCTTGGGACAGGGGGAAGGCGAGCAGTACTTC.

This rearrangement joins TRBV6-5 to TRBJ2-2; no definite D call. Per the germline V gene, CDR1 is MNHEY and CDR2 is SVGAGI. The CDR3 contains 13 residues. The ends were cut back, 0 bases at V and 7 bases at J, with 6 bases in the middle. In DNA, the CDR3 is TGTGCCAGCAGTTACTCGGTCGTCGGGGAGCTGTTTTTT. Amino acid sequence: CASSYSVVGELFF.

About this clone: Other DNA sequences within the sample encode an identical CDR3. The chain couples TRBV27 to TRBJ2-6; D not resolved. The CDR3 covers 12 residues. CDR1 MNHEY and CDR2 SMNVEV come from the germline V gene (reference sequence). V shed 5 bases and J shed 2 bases, with 1 base lying between them. CDR3 sequence reads: CASSPGANVLTF. The CDR3 coding sequence is TGTGCCAGCAGTCCTGGGGCCAACGTCCTGACTTTC.

This chain connects TRBV10-1 to TRBJ2-7, with D perhaps TRBD2 (5 bases). Germline V CDR1 and CDR2: WNHNN, SYGVQD (reference sequence). V was shortened by 2 bases and J by 6 bases, with 11 bases between the two germline ends. The CDR3 totals 13 residues. The CDR3 reads CASSELRGGEQYF. The CDR3 DNA follows: TGCGCCAGCAGTGAGCTCCGGGGTGGCGAGCAGTACTTC.

This clone came up once. CDR3 region: CASSDGAPEAFF. In DNA form, the CDR3 reads TGTGCCAGCAGCGACGGCGCCCCCGAAGCTTTCTTT. This chain connects TRBV6-6 to TRBJ1-1; D call uncertain. Germline V gives CDR1 MNHNY, CDR2 SVGAGI (reference sequence). V was shortened by 6 bases and J by 8 bases, with 13 bases between the two germline ends. The CDR3 is made up of 12 amino acids.